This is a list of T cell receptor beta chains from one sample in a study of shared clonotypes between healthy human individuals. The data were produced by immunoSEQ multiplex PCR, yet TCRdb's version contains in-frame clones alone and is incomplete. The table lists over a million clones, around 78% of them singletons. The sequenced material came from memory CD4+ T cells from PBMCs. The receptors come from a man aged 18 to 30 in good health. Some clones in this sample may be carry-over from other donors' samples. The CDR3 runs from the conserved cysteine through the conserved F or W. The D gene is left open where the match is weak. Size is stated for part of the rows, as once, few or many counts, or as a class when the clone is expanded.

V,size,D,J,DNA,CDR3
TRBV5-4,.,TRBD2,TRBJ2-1,TGTGCCAGCAGCCCGGGACTAGCGGGAGTTCATAATGAGCAGTTCTTC,CASSPGLAGVHNEQFF
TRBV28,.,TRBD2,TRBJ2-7,TGTGCCAGCAGGTTAGCGGGAGGGGATTACGAGCAGTACTTC,CASRLAGGDYEQYF
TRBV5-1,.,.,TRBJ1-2,TGCGCCAGCAGCTTGGACACGTATGACTACACCTTC,CASSLDTYDYTF
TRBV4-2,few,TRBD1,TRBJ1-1,TGTGCCAGCAGCCTCTTCAGGGGGGTGAACACTGAAGCTTTCTTT,CASSLFRGVNTEAFF
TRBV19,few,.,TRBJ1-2,TGTGCCAGTAGTAAACGACAGCCAGCGAACTATGGCTACACCTTC,CASSKRQPANYGYTF
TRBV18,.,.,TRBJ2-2,TGTGCCAGCTCACCCCGAGGCAACACCGGGGAGCTGTTTTTT,CASSPRGNTGELFF
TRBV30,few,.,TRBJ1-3,TGTGCCTGGAGGCGGGACCTCGGGAGCTGGGGAAACACCATATATTTT,CAWRRDLGSWGNTIYF
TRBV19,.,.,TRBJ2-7,TGTGCCAGTACCCTGACAAGCCGCTCCTACGAGCAGTACTTC,CASTLTSRSYEQYF
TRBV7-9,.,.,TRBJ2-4,TGTGCCAGCAGTCCGCGAGGTGGAGGGGCCAAAAACATTCAGTACTTC,CASSPRGGGAKNIQYF
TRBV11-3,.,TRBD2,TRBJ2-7,TGTGCCAGCAGCTTAGGGGGTAGCGGGAGTTCTGACGAGCAGTACTTC,CASSLGGSGSSDEQYF
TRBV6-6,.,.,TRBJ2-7,TGTGCCAGCAGCCGAGGAACAGGCTACGAGCAGTACTTC,CASSRGTGYEQYF
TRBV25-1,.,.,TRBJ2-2,TGTGCCACCCAGACCGCGAACACCGGGGAGCTGTTTTTT,CATQTANTGELFF
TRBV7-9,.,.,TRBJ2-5,TGTGCCAGCAGCTTAGGCTCCCGAGTGCAAGAGACCCAGTACTTC,CASSLGSRVQETQYF
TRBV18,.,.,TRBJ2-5,TGTGCCAGCTCCCCTCCAGGAAGGGTGGAGACCCAGTACTTC,CASSPPGRVETQYF
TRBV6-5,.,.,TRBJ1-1,TGTGCCAGCAGTTACGGGGGAAGAGCTTTCTTT,CASSYGGRAFF
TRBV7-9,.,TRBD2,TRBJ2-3,TGTGCCAGCAGCTCCCAGGGAGGGGAGTATGATACGCAGTATTTT,CASSSQGGEYDTQYF
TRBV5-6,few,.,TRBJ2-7,TGTGCCAGCAGCCTAGGCGGGGCCGACGAGCAGTACTTC,CASSLGGADEQYF
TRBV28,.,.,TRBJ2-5,TGTGCCACCAACCCCTACTCTCAAGAGACCCAGTACTTC,CATNPYSQETQYF
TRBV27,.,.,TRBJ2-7,TGTGCCAGCGGCCCCGGGGACTCCTACGAGCAGTACTTC,CASGPGDSYEQYF
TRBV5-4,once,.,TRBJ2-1,TGTGCCAGCAGCTTCTCTCGAGCGAGCCACAATGAGCAGTTCTTC,CASSFSRASHNEQFF
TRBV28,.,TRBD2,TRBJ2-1,TGTGCCAGCAGTCCCGCAAGCTCTAGGACTAGCGGGAGGGCAGCGTACAATGAGCAGTTCTTC,CASSPASSRTSGRAAYNEQFF
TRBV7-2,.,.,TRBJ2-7,TGTGCCAGCAGCTTTTCGGGGGGCGCAAATTACGAGCAGTACTTC,CASSFSGGANYEQYF
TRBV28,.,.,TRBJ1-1,TGTGCCAGCAGTGAGGGGTGGGGTGATGGAGACACTGAAGCTTTCTTT,CASSEGWGDGDTEAFF
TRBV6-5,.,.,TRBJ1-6,TGTGCCAGCAGCCTGAACAGATCACCCCTCCACTTT,CASSLNRSPLHF
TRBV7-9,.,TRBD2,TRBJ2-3,TGTGCCAGCAGCTTAAGTAGCGGGAGTTCAGATACGCAGTATTTT,CASSLSSGSSDTQYF
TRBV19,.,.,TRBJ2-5,TGTGCCAGTAGTATGGGGGGCCCGCAAGAGACCCAGTACTTC,CASSMGGPQETQYF
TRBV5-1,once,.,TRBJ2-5,TGCGCCAGCAAGGTCGCGCGGTCGTGGCAAGAGACCCAGTACTTC,CASKVARSWQETQYF
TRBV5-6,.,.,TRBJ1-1,TGTGCCAGCAGCTTGGCCCTGGCTACTGAAGCTTTCTTT,CASSLALATEAFF
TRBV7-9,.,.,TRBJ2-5,TGTGCCAGCAGTCGTCAGCAGTCGGGGTCCCAGTACTTC,CASSRQQSGSQYF
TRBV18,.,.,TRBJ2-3,TGTGCCAGCTCACCAGTGGGGGGCGAGGATACAGATACGCAGTATTTT,CASSPVGGEDTDTQYF
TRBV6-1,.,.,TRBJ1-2,TGTGCCAGCAGTGAACGTGGGCTACGATATGGCTACACCTTC,CASSERGLRYGYTF
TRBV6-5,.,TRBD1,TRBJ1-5,TGTGCCAGCAGAGGGACAGGTCCCAATCAGCCCCAGCATTTT,CASRGTGPNQPQHF
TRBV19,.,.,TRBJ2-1,TGTGCCAGTAGTATAGATTCCCGAACTAGCTGGGGTTCCTACAATGAGCAGTTCTTC,CASSIDSRTSWGSYNEQFF
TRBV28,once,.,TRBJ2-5,TGTGCCAGCAGTTCCTGGTTGAGACAGAGGGAAGAGACCCAGTACTTC,CASSSWLRQREETQYF
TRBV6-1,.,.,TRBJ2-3,TGTGCCAGCAGTGCCGCGGGACTTATTTTCACAGATACGCAGTATTTT,CASSAAGLIFTDTQYF
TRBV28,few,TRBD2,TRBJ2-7,TGTGCCACCGCTGGCCCTAGCGGGATCTACGAGCAGTACTTC,CATAGPSGIYEQYF
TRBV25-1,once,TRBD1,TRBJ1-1,TGTGCCAGCAGACCGACAGGGGGCGGAACTGAAGCTTCCTTT,CASRPTGGGTEASF
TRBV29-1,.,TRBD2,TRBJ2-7,TGCAGCGTTGAACTCCGGACTAGCGGGAGGTTCGGCGAGCAGTACTTC,CSVELRTSGRFGEQYF
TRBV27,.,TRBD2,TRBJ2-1,TGTGCCAGCAGTTTTAGGGGAGGGGGACTAGCTGCGAATGAGCAGTTCTTC,CASSFRGGGLAANEQFF
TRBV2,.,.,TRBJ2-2,TGTGCCAGCAGTAATACCGGACGAACCGGGGAGCTGTTTTTT,CASSNTGRTGELFF
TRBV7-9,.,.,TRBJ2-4,TGTGCCAGCAGCTTAGAGCTAGCCAAAAACATTCAGTACTTC,CASSLELAKNIQYF
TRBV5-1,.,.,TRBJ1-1,TGCGCCAGCAGCTTGGTTTCGGGTGAGGGTGACACTGAAGCTTTCTTT,CASSLVSGEGDTEAFF
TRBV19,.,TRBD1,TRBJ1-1,TGTGCCAGTAGCGACAGGGGGCGGTTGAACACTGAAGCTTTCTTT,CASSDRGRLNTEAFF
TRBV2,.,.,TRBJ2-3,TGTGCCAGCAGTAATCTAGCAGATACGCAGTATTTT,CASSNLADTQYF
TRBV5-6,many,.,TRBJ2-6,TGTGCCAGCAGCTCATACAGCTCTGGGGCCAACGTCCTGACTTTC,CASSSYSSGANVLTF
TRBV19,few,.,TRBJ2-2,TGTGCCAGTAGTATCATCGGGAACACCGGGGAGCTGTTTTTT,CASSIIGNTGELFF
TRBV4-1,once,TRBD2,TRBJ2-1,TGCGCCAGCAGCCAAGATGATTTCGGCCTTAGCGGGTTCTCCTACAATGAGCAGTTCTTC,CASSQDDFGLSGFSYNEQFF
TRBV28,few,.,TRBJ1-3,TGTGCCAGCACCTCTCCGGCCTCTGGAAACACCATATATTTT,CASTSPASGNTIYF
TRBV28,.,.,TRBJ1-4,TGTGCCAGCAGCCTCCCCCTCGGTGTCGGAGAAAAACTGTTTTTT,CASSLPLGVGEKLFF
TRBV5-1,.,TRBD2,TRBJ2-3,TGCGCCAGCAGCTTAGGGACTAGCGGAGATACGCAGTATTTT,CASSLGTSGDTQYF
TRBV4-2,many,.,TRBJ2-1,TGTGCCAGCAGCCAGGTGGGATCGCGTTACAATGAGCAGTTCTTC,CASSQVGSRYNEQFF
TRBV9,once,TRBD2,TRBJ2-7,TGTGCCAGCAGCGTAGCTATGCTAGCGGATGACGAGCAGTACTTC,CASSVAMLADDEQYF
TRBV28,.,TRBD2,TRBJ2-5,TGTGCCAGCAGTCTCGCTAGCGGGACAAAAGAGACCCAGTACTTC,CASSLASGTKETQYF